The 3 T cell receptor beta chains below were found in one sample sequenced in a study of identical twins. TCRdb independently ran MiXCR on the 5' RACE reads; one entry per CDR3 protein. The sample consists of about 660,000 distinct CDR3 sequences, more than 6.5% of them appearing once. In addition, the sample was reused for a study of yellow fever vaccine responses in identical twins.

Material: PBMCs. The receptors derive from a woman between 18 and 30 years old in good health.

The rearrangement uses TRBV7-2 and TRBJ2-5, with TRBD2 identical over 11 bases. Germline assignment: CDR1 SGHTA and CDR2 FQGNSA. This CDR3 region has 18 residues. V trimming: 0 bases; J trimming: 5 bases; junction bases outside the gene matches: 11. This CDR3 reads CASSLARTLAGGMETQYF. The CDR3 nucleotides are TGTGCCAGCAGCTTAGCGCGGACTTTAGCGGGGGGGATGGAGACCCAGTACTTC.

The V call is TRBV11-2, the J call TRBJ2-7; D not resolved. CDR3 length: 15 residues. The V end lost 0 bases, the J end lost 3 bases, and 12 bases lay between the germline ends. Germline CDR1 reads SGHAT; CDR2 reads FQNNGV. The DNA for the CDR3 is TGTGCCAGCAGCTTAGACGGGCGAAGAGACTACGAGCAGTACTTC. Translation gives CASSLDGRRDYEQYF.

This clonotype was counted many times. The chain joins TRBV6-1 to TRBJ2-7; 14 bases agree with TRBD2. With V trimmed by 3 bases and J by 6 bases, 4 bases remained unmatched. CDR1 and CDR2 (germline): MNHNS, SASEGT. The CDR3 is 15 amino acids. CDR3 bases: TGTGCCAGCAGTGAGACTAGCGGGGGGGCAGGCGAGCAGTACTTC. This sequence encodes CASSETSGGAGEQYF.